What follows describes a single T cell receptor beta chain. Germline trimming cut 0 bases from V and 4 bases from J; bases unmatched to any gene: 9. The germline gives CDR1 LNHNV, CDR2 YYDKDF (reference sequence). The CDR3 totals 16 residues. Treatment specified: 15 to 20 received Ad26.COV2.S at low or high dose, single or two shots; about 5 received placebo; per-sample allocation not given. Samples came from day 63 after the first vaccine or placebo injection. Within Boston, the person who donated was an adult of 18-55 years. This record belongs to a study of Ad26.COV2.S vaccination and SARS-CoV-2 variants. Profiled with immunoSEQ multiplex PCR; TCRdb holds only in-frame clones, not every one. The sample shows fewer than 900,000 clones, 89% of them seen only once.

The chain combines TRBV15 with TRBJ2-7, with 7 positions matching TRBD2. This receptor was taken from a person aged 18-60 years who received the Ad26.COV2.S COVID-19 vaccine or a placebo. This material consisted of peripheral blood, taken in a trial of Ad26.COV2.S vaccine versus placebo. The CDR3 DNA reads as TGTGCCACCAGCAGAGAGCTAGGGGCGGGAGTTTACGAGCAGTACTTC. Translated: CATSRELGAGVYEQYF.